A single sample gave rise to the 18 T cell receptor beta chains below, sequenced in a study of blood T cell repertoires in COVID-19 (dated by TCRdb to the early 2020s). The library was produced with the immunoSEQ multiplex PCR assay. TCRdb mirrors the immuneACCESS table, restricted to in-frame sequences. Some clones are absent from its copies; in checked studies, under half trace to an unresolved V gene, and the reason for the others is unknown. The sample has approximately 74,000 clones on record, more than 75% of them singletons. In total, the top ten clones hold more than 40% of the sample. Sequenced material: peripheral blood. The receptor source for this set is a human donor in a cohort sampled during active COVID-19.

V usage is TRBV2 and J usage is TRBJ2-7, with a tentative D call TRBD1 (5 bases). The V gene's germline CDR1 is SNHLY and CDR2 FYNNEI. With 5 bases removed from V and 4 bases from J, the gap between germline ends came to 15 bases. CDR3 size: 14 residues. CDR3 sequence (DNA): TGTGCCAGCAGTCTCAGGGCAGCAAGGTACGAGCAGTACTTC. Translating it yields CASSLRAARYEQYF.

This clone was observed a few times. The chain links TRBV2 to TRBJ2-3; TRBD2 agrees at 7 bases. This CDR3 spans 14 amino acids. The V segment lost 8 bases and the J segment 4 bases; nucleotides outside the gene matches: 9. Germline CDR1 SNHLY, CDR2 FYNNEI. CDR3 in DNA: TGTGCCAGCCATCGGGCGGCGGGGGCAGATACGCAGTATTTT. This codes for CASHRAAGADTQYF.

CDR3 in amino acids: CASSGGTSGAYIAKNIQYF. Here the CDR3 DNA reads TGTGCCAGCAGTGGCGGGACTAGCGGGGCTTATATAGCCAAAAACATTCAGTACTTC. The rearrangement links TRBV6-1 to TRBJ2-4; TRBD2 agrees at 13 bases. The junction had 9 bases not matched to a gene; V was cut back by 4 bases and J by 0 bases. This CDR3 has 19 amino acids. From germline, CDR1 is MNHNS and CDR2 SASEGT.

This chain joins TRBV19 and TRBJ2-2; 9 bases map to TRBD1. There are 15 residues in the CDR3. Germline V gene sequence: CDR1 LNHDA, CDR2 SQIVND (reference sequence). With 5 bases clipped from V and 5 bases from J, the junction kept 6 bases outside the gene matches. This CDR3 is CASSRTGDGTGELFF. CDR3 DNA: TGTGCCAGTAGTCGGACAGGGGATGGGACCGGGGAGCTGTTTTTT.

This clone was found a few times. The rearrangement uses TRBV11-2 and TRBJ2-7, with D perhaps TRBD2 (5 bases). Per germline, CDR1 SGHAT and CDR2 FQNNGV. V was trimmed by 5 bases and J by 8 bases, leaving 19 bases between them. This CDR3 has 14 amino acids. This chain's CDR3 is CASSDGLAAMKQYF. The CDR3 bases are TGTGCCAGCAGCGATGGACTGGCGGCAATGAAGCAGTACTTC.

This chain connects TRBV10-3 to TRBJ2-7, with D perhaps TRBD1 (5 bases). Germline loops: CDR1 ENHRY, CDR2 SYGVKD. Trimming removed 3 bases at V and 7 bases at J, with 13 bases between. This CDR3 has 13 amino acids. Written as DNA, the CDR3 is TGTGCCATCAGTGAAGACAGAATGAGGGAGCAGTACTTC. Translated, it gives CAISEDRMREQYF.

V gene TRBV9 combines with J gene TRBJ2-2; TRBD2 matches 8 bases. Germline trimming cut 5 bases from V and 5 bases from J; bases unmatched to any gene: 5. The CDR3 consists of 14 residues. The V gene's germline CDR1 is SGDLS and CDR2 YYNGEE. The CDR3 spells CASSRTSQTGELFF. The CDR3 DNA reads as TGTGCCAGCAGTAGGACTAGCCAGACCGGGGAGCTGTTTTTT.

With regard to this clone: One end of the junction varies from germline; a read error may be responsible. The chain uses TRBV28 and TRBJ2-7, with a possible D match to TRBD2 (6 bases). CDR1 is MDHEN, CDR2 SYDVKM, per germline. This CDR3 spans 15 amino acids. The CDR3 is CASRLPRGSSYEQHF. The CDR3 DNA reads as TGTGCCAGCAGACTGCCACGGGGGAGCTCCTACGAGCAGCACTTC.

The V and J genes are TRBV30 and TRBJ1-5, with TRBD1 identical over 7 bases. Trimming cost V 3 bases and J 3 bases; bases outside gene matches: 8. This CDR3 comprises 15 residues. Germline V lookup: CDR1 GTSNPN, CDR2 SVGIG (reference sequence). Here the CDR3 reads CAWSNLDRDNQPQHF. DNA for the CDR3: TGTGCCTGGAGCAACTTAGACAGGGACAATCAGCCCCAGCATTTT. The full variable domain, completed using reference TRBV30 and TRBJ1-5, is SQTIHQWPATLVQPVGSPLSLECTVEGTSNPNLYWYRQAAGRGLQLLFYSVGIGQISSEVPQNLSASRPQDRQFILSSKKLLLSDSGFYLCAWSNLDRDNQPQHFGDGTRLSIL.

The CDR3 DNA is TGTGCCAGTAGTTCTCGCAGGGTTAGTTGGACAACTAATGAAAAACTGTTTTTT. This codes for CASSSRRVSWTTNEKLFF. The V gene is TRBV19, the J gene TRBJ1-4, with D maybe TRBD1 (5 bases). V was shortened by 5 bases and J by 0 bases, with 19 bases between the two germline ends. The CDR3 has 18 residues. Germline assignment: CDR1 LNHDA and CDR2 SQIVND (reference sequence). The full variable domain, rest sourced from reference TRBV19 and TRBJ1-4, is DGGITQSPKYLFRKEGQNVTLSCEQNLNHDAMYWYRQDPGQGLRLIYYSQIVNDFQKGDIAEGYSVSREKKESFPLTVTSAQKNPTAFYLCASSSRRVSWTTNEKLFFGSGTQLSVL.

The chain has TRBV3-1 (or the pseudogene TRBV3-2) and TRBJ1-4, with unresolved D. Trimming removed 2 bases at V and 4 bases at J, with 11 bases between. This CDR3 region has 15 residues. Germline CDR1 is LGHDT and CDR2 is YNNKEL (reference sequence). The CDR3 loop is CASSQSTVYNEKLFF. In DNA form, the CDR3 reads TGTGCCAGCAGCCAAAGTACGGTCTATAATGAAAAACTGTTTTTT.

V and J are TRBV5-6 and TRBJ2-1; 9 positions match TRBD1. V trimming: 4 bases; J trimming: 4 bases; junction bases outside the gene matches: 9. Germline V CDR1 and CDR2: SGHDT, YYEEEE. The CDR3 is made up of 16 amino acids. The CDR3 loop reads CASSPRRDRVYNEQFF. The CDR3 nucleotides are TGTGCCAGCAGCCCCCGCCGGGACAGGGTTTACAATGAGCAGTTCTTC.

The chain employs TRBV28 and TRBJ1-1, with D perhaps matching TRBD1 (5 bases). Trimming left V 6 bases short and J 9 bases short, with 11 bases between. This CDR3 contains 11 residues. In germline, CDR1 is MDHEN, CDR2 SYDVKM. CDR3 in DNA: TGTGCCAGCAGAGCGGGGCAGAAAGCTTTCTTT. Translating it yields CASRAGQKAFF.

The chain links TRBV5-4 to TRBJ1-1; a weak D match, TRBD1 (5 bases). V was pared by 7 bases and J by 5 bases, with 18 bases between. Germline V gives CDR1 SGHNT, CDR2 YYREEE (reference sequence). This CDR3 has 14 amino acids. The CDR3 DNA reads as TGTGCCAGCGGGAGGGGCCGTGATCGGACTGAAGCTTTCTTT. It encodes CASGRGRDRTEAFF.

A single count supports this clone. In DNA form, the CDR3 reads TGTGCCAGCAGTCCAGGGTGGGGCTACACCTTC. This encodes CASSPGWGYTF. The V and J genes are TRBV28 and TRBJ1-2; maybe TRBD1 (5 bases). Germline CDR1 is MDHEN and CDR2 is SYDVKM. This CDR3 contains 11 residues. V was trimmed by 5 bases and J by 8 bases, leaving 9 bases between them.

A single count supports this clone. This chain connects TRBV11-2 to TRBJ2-3; 9 bases fit TRBD2. The CDR3 covers 13 residues. With V trimmed by 5 bases and J by 5 bases, 2 bases remained unmatched. In germline, CDR1 is SGHAT, CDR2 FQNNGV. CDR3 in amino acids: CASSRGGGDTQYF. The CDR3, as DNA: TGTGCCAGCAGCCGCGGGGGGGGAGATACGCAGTATTTT. Combining the CDR3 with reference TRBV11-2 and TRBJ2-3 gives the whole variable domain EAGVAQSPRYKIIEKRQSVAFWCNPISGHATLYWYQQILGQGPKLLIQFQNNGVVDDSQLPKDRFSAERLKGVDSTLKIQPAKLEDSAVYLCASSRGGGDTQYFGPGTRLTVL.

The gene calls are TRBV5-6 and TRBJ1-3; tentatively, D is TRBD1 (6 bases). V was clipped by 4 bases and J by 2 bases, with 16 bases between them. Germline V gene lookup returns CDR1 SGHDT and CDR2 YYEEEE. This CDR3 is built from 16 residues. The CDR3 is CASSREMGAAGNTIYF. As DNA, the CDR3 is TGTGCCAGCAGCCGCGAGATGGGGGCGGCTGGAAACACCATATATTTT. The full variable domain, with the rest looked up from reference TRBV5-6 and TRBJ1-3, is DAGVTQSPTHLIKTRGQQVTLRCSPKSGHDTVSWYQQALGQGPQFIFQYYEEEERQRGNFPDRFSGHQFPNYSSELNVNALLLGDSALYLCASSREMGAAGNTIYFGEGSWLTVV.

This clone has only a few counts. The genes are TRBV15 and TRBJ1-1; D may be TRBD1 (5 bases). Germline V gives CDR1 LNHNV, CDR2 YYDKDF (reference sequence). The length of the CDR3 is 12 residues. Trimming removed 2 bases at V and 7 bases at J, with 8 bases between. The CDR3 spells CATSRKGDEAFF. CDR3 bases: TGTGCCACCAGCAGAAAAGGGGATGAAGCTTTCTTT.